This T cell receptor beta chain was identified during a study of cytomegalovirus exposure and HLA in healthy donors. PCR used 60 Vbeta primers and 13 Jbeta primers. The repertoire was sequenced with immunoSEQ multiplex PCR; TCRdb's copy has only in-frame clones and lacks some. The data show 53,000 or so clones, with 65% to 80% seen just once and approximately 6.3% held by the top ten. Notes on the study in general: Cytomegalovirus status was reportedly diagnosed by the classifier with high sensitivity and specificity. Roughly uniform depth of sequencing across donors was assumed in presence/absence analyses. In a later analysis, 15,000 to 20,000 TCR beta sequences were associated with HLA alleles at 0.05 false discovery rate. Earlier analysis found most TCR beta V segments productive about 90% or about 30% of the time.

In this sample, this clone turned up once. The antigen is undetermined. The receptor's source is a man under 40 in good health and CMV-seropositive. The source material was PBMCs.

The CDR3 is CASRKQGSGNTIYF. CDR3 in DNA: TGTGCCAGCAGAAAACAGGGGTCTGGAAACACCATATATTTT. The V call is TRBV27, the J call TRBJ1-3, with 7 nucleotides matching TRBD1. CDR1 and CDR2 (germline): MNHEY, SMNVEV (reference sequence). With V trimmed by 6 bases and J by 1 base, 3 bases remained unmatched. There are 14 residues in the CDR3.